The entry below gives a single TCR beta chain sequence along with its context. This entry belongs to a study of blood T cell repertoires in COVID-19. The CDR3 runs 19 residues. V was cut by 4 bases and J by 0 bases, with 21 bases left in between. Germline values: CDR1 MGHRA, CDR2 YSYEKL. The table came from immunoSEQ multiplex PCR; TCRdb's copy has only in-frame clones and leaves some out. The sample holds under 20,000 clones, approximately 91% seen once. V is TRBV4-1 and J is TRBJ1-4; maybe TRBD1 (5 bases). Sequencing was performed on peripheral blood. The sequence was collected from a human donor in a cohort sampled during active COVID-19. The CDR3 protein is CASSRPPGGVGTTNEKLFF. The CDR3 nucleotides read TGCGCCAGCAGCCGCCCCCCGGGGGGAGTAGGGACAACTAATGAAAAACTGTTTTTT.